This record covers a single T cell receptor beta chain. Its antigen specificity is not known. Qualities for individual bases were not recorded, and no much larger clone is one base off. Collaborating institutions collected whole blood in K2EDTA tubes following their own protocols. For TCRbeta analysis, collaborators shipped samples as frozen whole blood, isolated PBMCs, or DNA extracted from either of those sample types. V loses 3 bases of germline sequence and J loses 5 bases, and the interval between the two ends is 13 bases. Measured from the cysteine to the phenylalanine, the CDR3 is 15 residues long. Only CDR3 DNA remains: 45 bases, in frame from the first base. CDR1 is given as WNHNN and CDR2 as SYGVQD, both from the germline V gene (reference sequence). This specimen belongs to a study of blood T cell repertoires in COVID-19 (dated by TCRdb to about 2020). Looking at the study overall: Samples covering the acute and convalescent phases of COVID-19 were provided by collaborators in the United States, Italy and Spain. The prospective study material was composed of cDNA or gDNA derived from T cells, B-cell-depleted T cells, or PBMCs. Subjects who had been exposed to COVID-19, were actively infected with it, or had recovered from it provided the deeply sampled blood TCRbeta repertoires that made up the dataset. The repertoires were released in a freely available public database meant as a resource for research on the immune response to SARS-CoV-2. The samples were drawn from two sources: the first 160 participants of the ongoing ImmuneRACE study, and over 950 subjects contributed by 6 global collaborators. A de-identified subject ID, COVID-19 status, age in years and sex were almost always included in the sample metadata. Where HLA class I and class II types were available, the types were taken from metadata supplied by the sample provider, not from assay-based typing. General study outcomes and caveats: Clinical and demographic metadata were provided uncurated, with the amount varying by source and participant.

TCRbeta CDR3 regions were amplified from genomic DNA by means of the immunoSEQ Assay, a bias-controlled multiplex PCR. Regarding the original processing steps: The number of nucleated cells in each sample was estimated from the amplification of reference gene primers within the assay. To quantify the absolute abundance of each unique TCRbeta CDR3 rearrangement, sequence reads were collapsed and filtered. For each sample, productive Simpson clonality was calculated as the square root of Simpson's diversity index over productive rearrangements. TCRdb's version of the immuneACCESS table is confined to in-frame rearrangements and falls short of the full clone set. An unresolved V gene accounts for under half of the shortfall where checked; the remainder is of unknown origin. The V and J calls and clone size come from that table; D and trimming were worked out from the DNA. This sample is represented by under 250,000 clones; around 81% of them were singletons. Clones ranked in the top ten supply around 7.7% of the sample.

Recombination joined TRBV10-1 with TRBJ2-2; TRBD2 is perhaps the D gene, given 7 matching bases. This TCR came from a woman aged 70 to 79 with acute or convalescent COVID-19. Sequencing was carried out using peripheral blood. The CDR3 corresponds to CASSDGGRGTGELFF. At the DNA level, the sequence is TGCGCCAGCAGTGATGGTGGGAGGGGGACCGGGGAGCTGTTTTTT.